The 7 T cell receptor beta chains presented below share a single source sample, sequenced in a study of cytomegalovirus exposure and HLA in healthy donors. Primers included in the PCR were 60 Vbeta and 13 Jbeta primers. Sequencing was performed with immunoSEQ multiplex PCR; in TCRdb, only in-frame clones are kept and a portion is missing. Of around 120,000 clones in the sample, about 73% were seen once. The sequenced material came from PBMCs. The receptors come from a woman aged 35 to 49 in good health and CMV-seropositive.

The chain employs TRBV4-3 and TRBJ2-1, with 8 bases that match TRBD2. CDR1 LGHNA and CDR2 YSLEER come from the germline V gene. The CDR3 is 15 residues long. After removal of 3 bases from V and 8 bases from J, the junction contained 9 bases not matched to a gene. This chain's CDR3 is CASSQIVGGADEQFF. Here the CDR3 DNA reads TGCGCCAGCAGCCAGATCGTCGGGGGGGCGGATGAGCAGTTCTTC.

The CDR3 DNA reads TGTGCCAGCAGCAAGACAGGGGGTAATGAAAAACTGTTTTTT. Protein product: CASSKTGGNEKLFF. The V gene is TRBV5-4, the J gene TRBJ1-4; 9 bases are a match to TRBD1. CDR1 and CDR2 (germline): SGHNT, YYREEE (reference sequence). This CDR3 contains 14 residues. The trim removed 4 bases at V and 4 bases at J, leaving 2 bases unmatched.

This clone was detected a few times. The chain employs TRBV7-9 and TRBJ2-3, with 11 bases that match TRBD1. With 6 bases clipped from V and 4 bases from J, the junction kept 3 bases outside the gene matches. Germline CDR1 is SEHNR and CDR2 is FQNEAQ (reference sequence). This CDR3 contains 14 residues. CDR3 nucleotides: TGTGCCAGCAGTCCGGGACAGGGGGCAGATACGCAGTATTTT. It yields the protein CASSPGQGADTQYF. Combining the CDR3 with reference TRBV7-9 and TRBJ2-3 gives the whole variable domain DTGVSQNPRHKITKRGQNVTFRCDPISEHNRLYWYRQTLGQGPEFLTYFQNEAQLEKSRLLSDRFSAERPKGSFSTLEIQRTEQGDSAMYLCASSPGQGADTQYFGPGTRLTVL.

This clone was seen once. The chain joins TRBV5-1 to TRBJ2-5; no definite D call. There are 15 residues in the CDR3. Trimming took off 4 bases at V and 4 bases at J, with 17 bases between the two ends. From germline, CDR1 is SGHRS and CDR2 YFSETQ. The CDR3, as DNA: TGCGCCAGCAGCCCTTCTCAGGTGGTGTCAGAGACCCAGTACTTC. Translating it yields CASSPSQVVSETQYF.

Comment on this clone: A read error may account for a junction end that differs from germline. The rearrangement uses TRBV18 and TRBJ1-2, with 8 bases aligning to TRBD1. CDR3 length equals 14 residues. Germline CDR1 and CDR2: KGHSH and LQKENI. This CDR3 reads CASSPQTGVYGYTF. The CDR3 bases are TGTGCCAGCTCGCCACAGACAGGGGTTTATGGCTACACCTTC.

This chain links TRBV10-3 with TRBJ2-3; the D gene is possibly TRBD1 (6 bases). The CDR3 consists of 14 residues. Trimming removed 6 bases from V and 2 bases from J, with 12 bases in between. Germline V CDR1 and CDR2: ENHRY, SYGVKD. CDR3 in DNA: TGTGCCATCAGCCGGACAGTATACACAGATACGCAGTATTTT. This gives the protein CAISRTVYTDTQYF.

V gene TRBV7-6 combines with J gene TRBJ2-1; 11 nucleotides match TRBD2. J was trimmed by 5 bases and V by 5 bases; bases with no gene match: 5. Germline CDR1 and CDR2: SGHVS and FNYEAQ. This CDR3 has 15 residues. The CDR3: CASSPGTSGNNEQFF. CDR3 bases: TGTGCCAGCAGCCCCGGGACTAGCGGAAACAATGAGCAGTTCTTC.